These 8 T cell receptor beta chains share one sample of origin, sequenced in a study of T-cell reconstitution after alpha-beta-depleted transplantation in children. TCRbeta library preparation incorporated unique molecular identifiers. TCRdb analysed the PCR reads with MiXCR anew, one entry per CDR3 protein. Here the sample spans 550,000 to 600,000 distinct CDR3 sequences, more than 20% being singletons. The specimen comprised PBMCs, mostly from graft donor cells, sampled 360 days after TCRalphabeta/CD19-depleted stem cell transplant. These receptors all stem from a boy under three years old who had a stem cell transplant for acute myeloid leukemia, so the T cells may come from the graft donor.

The chain carries TRBV21-1 and TRBJ2-3; the D call of TRBD1 is as the table states it, not checked on the DNA. TRBV21-1 is a recognized pseudogene. The CDR3 is made up of 14 amino acids. The CDR3 DNA reads TGTGCCAGCAGCAGCCATGGACACGCAGATACGCAGTATTTT. Translating it yields CASSSHGHADTQYF.

This clonotype was counted only a few times. This sequence joins TRBV29-1 and TRBJ1-3; 7 bases are shared with TRBD1. The V gene end was trimmed by 5 bases and the J gene end by 1 base; junction bases not matched to a gene: 5. The CDR3 runs to 14 residues. In germline, CDR1 is SQVTM, CDR2 ANQGSEA. The CDR3 DNA sequence: TGCAGCGTTCCAGGGGGGACATCTGGAAACACCATATATTTT. This codes for CSVPGGTSGNTIYF.

In this sample, this clonotype turned up a few times. A much larger clone lies one base from this, so it may be a read error. J is TRBJ2-5 and V is TRBV20-1; TRBD2 matches at 8 bases. This CDR3 region has 16 residues. Germline V lookup: CDR1 DFQATT, CDR2 SNEGSKA (reference sequence). J lost 0 bases, V lost 0 bases, and 6 bases had no gene match. CDR3 in DNA: TGCAGTGCTAGAGATCGGGTAGCGGGGTACCAAGAGACCCAGTACTTC. Protein: CSARDRVAGYQETQYF.

The rearrangement links TRBV5-1 to TRBJ1-1; the D gene is possibly TRBD1 (5 bases). CDR3 length: 17 amino acids. The V gene lost 4 bases and the J gene lost 2 bases, with 21 bases spanning the gap. CDR1 and CDR2 (germline): SGHRS, YFSETQ. CDR3 sequence reads: CASSIAGKAMENTEAFF. The CDR3 DNA follows: TGCGCCAGCAGCATCGCAGGGAAAGCTATGGAAAACACTGAAGCTTTCTTT.

This clonotype was recorded a few times. This chain joins TRBV5-1 and TRBJ2-7, with 11 bases fitting TRBD1. The CDR3 covers 14 residues. The V gene end was trimmed by 4 bases and the J gene end by 5 bases; junction bases not matched to a gene: 5. Germline CDR1 SGHRS, CDR2 YFSETQ. CDR3 sequence: CASSRGQGEDEQYF. The CDR3 DNA reads TGCGCCAGCAGCAGGGGACAGGGGGAGGACGAGCAGTACTTC.

At least ten counts were recorded for this clonotype. The rearrangement joins TRBV28 to TRBJ2-7, with D tentatively TRBD2 (6 bases). CDR3 length: 14 amino acids. Germline V gene data show CDR1 as MDHEN and CDR2 as SYDVKM. Trimming removed 5 bases at V and 3 bases at J, with 14 bases between. CDR3 amino acids: CASSPPRGLYEQYV. The CDR3, as DNA: TGTGCCAGCAGTCCCCCCCGGGGACTCTACGAGCAGTACGTC.

This clonotype was seen many times. This chain connects TRBV3-2 to TRBJ2-1; the table's D call, TRBD1, was not checked against the DNA. TRBV3-2 is annotated as a pseudogene. The CDR3 runs to 15 residues. The CDR3 is CASSQEKGSYNEQFF. CDR3 nucleotides: TGTGCCAGCAGCCAAGAGAAGGGGAGCTACAATGAGCAGTTCTTC.

The V and J genes are TRBV7-2 and TRBJ2-3, with 7 nucleotides matching TRBD2. Per the germline V gene, CDR1 is SGHTA and CDR2 is FQGNSA. CDR3 length: 16 amino acids. V was pared by 4 bases and J by 6 bases, with 13 bases of the junction left unmatched. CDR3 nucleotide sequence: TGTGCCAGCAGCTCCAGACTAGCCCTCAGGAGGGATACGCAGTATTTT. Protein sequence: CASSSRLALRRDTQYF.